The 14 T cell receptor beta chains below all came from one sample that was sequenced in a study of T cell responses to AZD1222 COVID-19 vaccine. TCRdb's table, derived via immunoSEQ multiplex PCR, lists solely in-frame clones and lacks some. The data contain approximately 130,000 clones, 93% of them singletons. The input for sequencing was peripheral blood, taken on day 0 of AZD1222 vaccination. The source is an adult in good health.

Points on this clone: Germline is not matched at one junction end, which may reflect a read error. J is TRBJ1-2 and V is TRBV29-1; D is unresolved. The CDR3 loop spans 11 amino acids. The germline gives CDR1 SQVTM, CDR2 ANQGSEA. The CDR3 region has the DNA TGCAGCGTCGAAGCAGATAGCGGCTACACCTTC. Its translation is CSVEADSGYTF.

The chain couples TRBV5-1 to TRBJ1-1; D is ambiguous. Trimming removed 2 bases from V and 8 bases from J, with 10 bases in between. This CDR3 comprises 12 residues. Germline lookup yields CDR1 SGHRS and CDR2 YFSETQ. CDR3 loop: CASSLKGVEAFF. CDR3 coding DNA: TGCGCCAGCAGCTTAAAGGGTGTGGAAGCTTTCTTT.

This chain uses TRBV5-1 with TRBJ2-3, with 8 nucleotides matching TRBD2. This CDR3 comprises 14 residues. V gave up 4 bases and J gave up 0 bases; unmatched junction bases: 1. Germline V gene sequence: CDR1 SGHRS, CDR2 YFSETQ. CDR3 sequence: CASSRGGSTDTQYF. For the CDR3, the DNA is TGCGCCAGCAGCCGCGGGGGGAGCACAGATACGCAGTATTTT.

The gene calls are TRBV11-2 and TRBJ2-7; D gene uncertain. Trimming cost V 1 base and J 9 bases, with 13 bases left between them. The CDR3 spans 13 residues. Looked up from germline, CDR1 is SGHAT and CDR2 is FQNNGV. The CDR3 nucleotides are TGTGCCAGCAGCTTAGTTGGTCCCCTCGGGCAGTACTTC. Translating gives CASSLVGPLGQYF.

This chain connects TRBV3-1 (or the pseudogene TRBV3-2) to TRBJ2-3, with 13 bases that match TRBD2. Germline trimming cut 4 bases from V and 0 bases from J; bases unmatched to any gene: 4. The CDR3 sequence is 17 residues long. Germline lookup yields CDR1 LGHDT and CDR2 YNNKEL (reference sequence). This CDR3 is CASSRTSGGTSTDTQYF. DNA for the CDR3: TGTGCCAGCAGCCGGACTAGCGGGGGTACTAGCACAGATACGCAGTATTTT.

The rearrangement links TRBV3-1 (or the pseudogene TRBV3-2) to TRBJ1-2; perhaps TRBD1 as D (5 bases). There are 14 residues in the CDR3. CDR1 LGHDT and CDR2 YNNKEL come from the germline V gene (reference sequence). The ends were cut back, 1 base at V and 0 bases at J, with 6 bases in the middle. CDR3 nucleotide sequence: TGTGCCAGCAGCCAAGGGACAACTAACTATGGCTACACCTTC. As protein: CASSQGTTNYGYTF.

This clone has more than one count but fewer than ten. The V call is TRBV5-1, the J call TRBJ1-1; 7 nucleotides agree with TRBD1. CDR1 and CDR2 (germline): SGHRS, YFSETQ. The CDR3 runs to 14 residues. Trimming removed 4 bases from V and 4 bases from J; junction bases left unmatched: 7. The CDR3 reads CASSADRAGTEAFF. In nucleotides, the CDR3 is TGCGCCAGCAGCGCCGACAGGGCGGGCACTGAAGCTTTCTTT.

V gene TRBV6-1 combines with J gene TRBJ2-7; D gene unclear. Trimming removed 1 base at V and 2 bases at J, with 6 bases between. The CDR3 length is 13 residues. CDR1 MNHNS and CDR2 SASEGT come from the germline V gene. This CDR3 is CASSEGFPYEQYF. The CDR3 DNA reads TGTGCCAGCAGTGAAGGGTTTCCCTACGAGCAGTACTTC.

The J gene is TRBJ2-7, the V gene TRBV6-4; D possibly uses TRBD1 or TRBD2 (5 bases each). The CDR3 loop spans 17 amino acids. The V end lost 9 bases, the J end lost 0 bases, and 24 bases lay between the germline ends. Germline V gene lookup returns CDR1 MRHNA and CDR2 SNTAGT. CDR3 sequence: CARPGTGTAAASYEQYF. The CDR3 DNA sequence: TGTGCCAGACCCGGGACCGGGACGGCTGCTGCCTCCTACGAGCAGTACTTC.

This chain connects TRBV6-5 to TRBJ1-4; 10 nucleotides align to TRBD1. The CDR3 is 15 amino acids. Germline V gene sequence: CDR1 MNHEY, CDR2 SVGAGI. The ends lost 2 bases at V and 5 bases at J; junction bases unmatched: 2. The CDR3, as DNA: TGTGCCAGCAGTTACGGGACAGGGGTAAATGAAAAACTGTTTTTT. Translating gives CASSYGTGVNEKLFF.

The V and J genes are TRBV7-3 and TRBJ2-1, with TRBD2 identical over 7 bases. With 4 bases clipped from V and 6 bases from J, the junction kept 15 bases outside the gene matches. This CDR3 comprises 17 residues. The germline V gene encodes CDR1 SGHTA and CDR2 FQGTGA. The CDR3 sequence: CASSSIGGKRAGNEQFF. In DNA form, the CDR3 reads TGTGCCAGCAGCTCCATCGGGGGGAAGCGGGCTGGCAATGAGCAGTTCTTC.

This clone occurred once. The J gene is TRBJ1-3, the V gene TRBV6-5; 11 bases are shared with TRBD1. Trimming at V came to 5 bases and at J to 4 bases, leaving 1 base not matched to a gene. Germline-derived CDR1 and CDR2 are MNHEY and SVGAGI. This CDR3 has 14 residues. CDR3 DNA: TGTGCCAGCAGTCGGGACAGGGGGGGAAACACCATATATTTT. This encodes CASSRDRGGNTIYF.

The rearrangement uses TRBV18 and TRBJ2-3; D possibly corresponds to TRBD2 (6 bases). The CDR3 loop spans 14 amino acids. The V and J ends lost 6 bases and 6 bases respectively, with 16 bases between them. Germline V gene sequence: CDR1 KGHSH, CDR2 LQKENI. The CDR3 sequence is CASSPGDSRDTQYF. CDR3 nucleotides: TGTGCCAGCTCCCCCGGGGACTCAAGGGATACGCAGTATTTT.

The chain combines TRBV12-5 with TRBJ1-1; tentative D call: TRBD1 (5 bases). Germline V gives CDR1 LGHNT, CDR2 FRNRAP. The CDR3 runs 13 residues. The ends were cut back, 5 bases at V and 0 bases at J, with 7 bases in the middle. DNA of the CDR3: TGTGCTAGTGGTGCCAGGGTGAACACTGAAGCTTTCTTT. It specifies CASGARVNTEAFF.